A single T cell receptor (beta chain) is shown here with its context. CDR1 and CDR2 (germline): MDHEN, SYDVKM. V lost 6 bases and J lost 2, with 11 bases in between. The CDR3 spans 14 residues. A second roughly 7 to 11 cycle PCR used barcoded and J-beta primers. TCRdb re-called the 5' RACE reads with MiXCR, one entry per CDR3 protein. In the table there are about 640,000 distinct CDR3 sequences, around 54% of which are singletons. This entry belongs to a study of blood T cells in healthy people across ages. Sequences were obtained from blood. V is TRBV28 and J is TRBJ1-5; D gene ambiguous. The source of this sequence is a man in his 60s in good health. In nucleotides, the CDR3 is TGTGCCAGCAGCGGTCAAATGGGCAATCAGCCCCAGCATTTT. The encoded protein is CASSGQMGNQPQHF.